A selection of T cell receptor beta chains follows, all from one sample in a study of cytomegalovirus exposure and HLA in healthy donors. Only in-frame clones appear in the TCRdb table, and some are missing; sequencing was by immunoSEQ multiplex PCR. The table has 200,000 or so clones, over 75% seen once. Sequencing used PBMCs. These receptor sequences come from a girl aged 2 to 10 in good health and CMV-seronegative. The CDR3 runs from the conserved cysteine through the conserved F or W. Each record gives: J gene, V gene, CDR3 protein.

>TRBJ1-5|TRBV6-5
CASRDRDQPQHF
>TRBJ2-1|TRBV5-5
CASTPLMGQRNNEQFF
>TRBJ1-2|TRBV11-2
CASSSFGTGFDGYTF
>TRBJ2-3|TRBV29-1
CSVGSYTDTQYF
>TRBJ1-3|TRBV5-6
CASSFGLGQGDGIGNTIYF
>TRBJ1-2|TRBV12-5
CASDIERGRYGYTF
>TRBJ2-3|TRBV6-5
CASSYRPRDTQYF
>TRBJ2-5|TRBV2
CASSAASGVETQYF
>TRBJ2-7|TRBV27
CASSLGPSWLEQYF
>TRBJ1-2|TRBV2
CASSEGDSEGRAF
>TRBJ2-5|TRBV7-9
CASSPRTNGGAETQYF
>TRBJ2-6|TRBV5-6
CASSFGGQGARGANVLTF
>TRBJ2-1|TRBV27
CASSLIAGVAHNEQFF
>TRBJ1-1|TRBV5-1
CASSLDLGVEAFF
>TRBJ1-2|TRBV27
CASKIPGTNYGYTF
>TRBJ1-2|TRBV6-1
CASIPGQVNYGYTF
>TRBJ1-5|TRBV5-1
CASSLGGSYSNQPQHF
>TRBJ2-7|TRBV11-2
CASSNLLGQVPYEQYF
>TRBJ1-1|TRBV30
CAWSGTVKAFF
>TRBJ2-7|TRBV7-9
CSSSPASYEQYF
>TRBJ1-1|TRBV19
CASSIDRGTEAFF
>TRBJ2-1|TRBV7-3
CASSLTTSGSYNEQFF
>TRBJ2-7|TRBV6-1
CASSDRGLKPEQYF
>TRBJ1-1|TRBV27
CASSFYGNTEAFF
>TRBJ2-7|TRBV25-1
CATTGGSGKRYEQYF
>TRBJ2-7|TRBV12-5
CASGLGTGRIEQYF
>TRBJ1-4|TRBV6-1
CASTRRRSTNEKLFF
>TRBJ2-1|TRBV29-1
CSVGIGGLADEQFF
>TRBJ2-2|TRBV7-2
CASSSHRGLAGVHGELFF
>TRBJ2-5|TRBV14
CASSRSGVETQYF
>TRBJ1-1|TRBV19
CASSIDWSGGENTEAFF
>TRBJ2-1|TRBV9
CASSVGLARNNEQFF
>TRBJ1-1|TRBV2
CASSDGGTEAFF
>TRBJ2-3|TRBV10-1
CASSSYEGRDTQYF
>TRBJ2-2|TRBV15
CATSRGLAGVSAGELFF
>TRBJ2-1|TRBV5-6
CASSLAPIAYNEQFF
>TRBJ1-4|TRBV12-5
CASGSISTGEKLFF
>TRBJ1-6|TRBV7-2
CASSLGRGGWGNSPLHF
>TRBJ2-3|TRBV5-4
CASSLPSAAPRVTDTQYF
>TRBJ2-7|TRBV18
CASSPRRAWRPYRSECYEQYF
>TRBJ1-2|TRBV5-4
CASSTGQGAVAYGYTF
>TRBJ1-2|TRBV6-7
CASSYSRQGGPYGYTF